This T cell receptor (beta chain) was retrieved from a study of glioma-infiltrating T cells. The study, taken as a whole, reports: Above-expected tissue-blood divergence occurred in all gliomas, most in low-grade ones. Very few CDR3 sequences were shared between tissue and blood.

Germline CDR1 is GTSNPN and CDR2 is SVGIG (reference sequence). V was clipped by 4 bases and J by 5 bases, with 15 bases between them. The CDR3 runs 14 residues. With respect to this clonotype: The antigen is not known.

Amplification of TCR alpha and beta CDR3 regions from RNA used iRepertoire nested multiplex PCR. One-step reverse transcription and amplification started from approximately 100-400 ng of tissue mRNA or PBMC total RNA. Each CDR3 protein gets one entry after TCRdb re-called the multiplex PCR reads with MiXCR. The repertoire consists of about 210,000 distinct CDR3 sequences, with more than 25% occurring once and the leading ten covering roughly 21%. The chain recombines TRBV30 with TRBJ2-1, with D maybe TRBD2 (6 bases). The receptor was isolated from a human donor with low-grade glioma or glioblastoma, undergoing nonglioma brain surgery, or in good health (not recorded which). The material sequenced was glioma tissue, nonneoplastic brain tissue, or PBMCs (not recorded which). In nucleotides, the CDR3 is TGTGCCTGGAACCGCGGCGGGACCCACAATGAGCAGTTCTTC. This gives the protein CAWNRGGTHNEQFF.